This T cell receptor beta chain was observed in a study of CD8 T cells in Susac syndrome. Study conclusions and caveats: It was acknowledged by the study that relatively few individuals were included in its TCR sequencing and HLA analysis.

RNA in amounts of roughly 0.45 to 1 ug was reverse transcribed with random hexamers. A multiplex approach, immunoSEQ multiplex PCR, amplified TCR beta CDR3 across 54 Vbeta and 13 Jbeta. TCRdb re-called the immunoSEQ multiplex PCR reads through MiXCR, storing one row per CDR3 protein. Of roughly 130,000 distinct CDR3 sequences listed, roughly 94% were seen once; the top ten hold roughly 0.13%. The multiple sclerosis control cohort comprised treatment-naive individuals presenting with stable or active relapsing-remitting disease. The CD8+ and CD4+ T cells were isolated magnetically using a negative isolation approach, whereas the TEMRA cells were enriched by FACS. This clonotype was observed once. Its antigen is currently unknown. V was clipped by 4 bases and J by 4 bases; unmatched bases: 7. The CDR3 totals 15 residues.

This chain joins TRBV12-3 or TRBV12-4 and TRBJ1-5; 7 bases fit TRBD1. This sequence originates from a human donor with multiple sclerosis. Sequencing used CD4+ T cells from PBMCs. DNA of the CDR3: TGTGCCAGCAGTTACGGGACAGCTATTAATCAGCCCCAGCATTTT. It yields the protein CASSYGTAINQPQHF.